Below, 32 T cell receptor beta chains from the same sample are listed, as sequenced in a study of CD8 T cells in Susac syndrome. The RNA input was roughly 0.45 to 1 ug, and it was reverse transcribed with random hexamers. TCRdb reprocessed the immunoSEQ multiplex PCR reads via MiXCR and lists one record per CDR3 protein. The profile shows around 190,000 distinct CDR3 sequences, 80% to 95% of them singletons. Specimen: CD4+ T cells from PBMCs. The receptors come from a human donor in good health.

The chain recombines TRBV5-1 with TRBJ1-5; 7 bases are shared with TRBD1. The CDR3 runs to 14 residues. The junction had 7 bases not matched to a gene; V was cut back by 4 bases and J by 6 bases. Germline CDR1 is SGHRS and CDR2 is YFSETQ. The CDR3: CASSVQGMGQPQHF. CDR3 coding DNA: TGCGCCAGCAGCGTACAGGGGATGGGTCAGCCCCAGCATTTT.

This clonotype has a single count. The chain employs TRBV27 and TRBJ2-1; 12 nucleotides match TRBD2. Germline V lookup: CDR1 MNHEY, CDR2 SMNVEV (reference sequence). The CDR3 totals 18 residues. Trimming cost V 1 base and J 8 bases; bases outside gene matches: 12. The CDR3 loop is CASSLFLASGGASHEQFF. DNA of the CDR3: TGTGCCAGCAGTTTATTCTTGGCTAGCGGGGGGGCATCCCATGAGCAGTTCTTC.

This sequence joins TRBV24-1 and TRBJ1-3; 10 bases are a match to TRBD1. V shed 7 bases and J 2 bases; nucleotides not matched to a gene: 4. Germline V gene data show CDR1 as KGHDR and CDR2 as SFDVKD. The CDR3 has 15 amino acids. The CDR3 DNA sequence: TGTGCCACCAGCGCCGGGACAGGGGCTGGAAACACCATATATTTT. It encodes CATSAGTGAGNTIYF.

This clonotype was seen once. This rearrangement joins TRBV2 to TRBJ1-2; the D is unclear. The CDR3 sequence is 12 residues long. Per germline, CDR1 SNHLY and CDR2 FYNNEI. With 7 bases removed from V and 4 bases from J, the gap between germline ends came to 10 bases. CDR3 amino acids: CASTDNAYGYTF. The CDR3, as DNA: TGTGCCAGCACCGACAACGCCTATGGCTACACCTTC.

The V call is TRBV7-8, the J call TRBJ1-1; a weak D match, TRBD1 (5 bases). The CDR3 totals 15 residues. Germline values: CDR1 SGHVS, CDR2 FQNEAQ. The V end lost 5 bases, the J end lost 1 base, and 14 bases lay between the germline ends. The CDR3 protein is CASSLGQGGNTEAFF. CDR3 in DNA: TGTGCCAGCAGCCTGGGCCAGGGTGGGAACACTGAAGCTTTCTTT.

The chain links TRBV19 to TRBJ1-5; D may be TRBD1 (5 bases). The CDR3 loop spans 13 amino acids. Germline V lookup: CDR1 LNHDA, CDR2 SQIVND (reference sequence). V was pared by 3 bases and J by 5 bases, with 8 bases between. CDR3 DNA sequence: TGTGCCAGTAGTATCCCGGGGCATCAGCCCCAGCATTTT. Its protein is CASSIPGHQPQHF.

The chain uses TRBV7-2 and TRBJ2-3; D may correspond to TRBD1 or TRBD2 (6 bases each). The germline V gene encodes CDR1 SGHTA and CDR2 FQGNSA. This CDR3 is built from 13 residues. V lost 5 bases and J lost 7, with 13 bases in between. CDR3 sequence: CASSPPGAHTQYF. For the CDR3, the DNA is TGTGCCAGCAGCCCCCCGGGGGCCCATACGCAGTATTTT.

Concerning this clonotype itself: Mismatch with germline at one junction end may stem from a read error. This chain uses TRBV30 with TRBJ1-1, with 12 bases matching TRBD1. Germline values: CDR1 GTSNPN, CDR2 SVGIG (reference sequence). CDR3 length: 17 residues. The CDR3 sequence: CAWSVKGGGTGGTEVFF. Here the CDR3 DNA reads TGTGCCTGGAGTGTTAAAGGGGGCGGGACAGGGGGCACTGAAGTTTTCTTT.

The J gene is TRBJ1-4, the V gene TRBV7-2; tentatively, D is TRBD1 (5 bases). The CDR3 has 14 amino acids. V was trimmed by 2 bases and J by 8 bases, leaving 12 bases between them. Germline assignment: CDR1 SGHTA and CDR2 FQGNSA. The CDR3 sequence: CASSLRGDREKLFF. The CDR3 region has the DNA TGTGCCAGCAGCTTAAGGGGAGATAGGGAAAAACTGTTTTTT.

This chain's CDR3 is CASSSGASKATGELFF. CDR3 sequence (DNA): TGTGCCAGCAGCTCCGGGGCGAGCAAGGCGACCGGGGAGCTGTTTTTT. The chain joins TRBV7-2 to TRBJ2-2; D may be TRBD1 or TRBD2 (5 bases each). This CDR3 region has 16 residues. Germline CDR1 SGHTA, CDR2 FQGNSA. V was cut by 4 bases and J by 5 bases, with 17 bases left in between.

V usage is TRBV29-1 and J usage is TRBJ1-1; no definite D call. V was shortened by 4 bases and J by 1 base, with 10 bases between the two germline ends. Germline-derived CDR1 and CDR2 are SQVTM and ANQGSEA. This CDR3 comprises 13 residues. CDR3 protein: CSVVYLGNTEAFF. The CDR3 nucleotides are TGCAGCGTTGTTTATCTAGGGAACACTGAAGCTTTCTTT.

CDR3 nucleotide sequence: TGTGCCAGCAGTTCCCGTGCCGGGGAGCTGTTTTTT. Protein: CASSSRAGELFF. The V call is TRBV28, the J call TRBJ2-2, with D unclear. This CDR3 is 12 amino acids long. The germline V gene encodes CDR1 MDHEN and CDR2 SYDVKM. Trimming removed 4 bases at V and 6 bases at J, with 6 bases between.

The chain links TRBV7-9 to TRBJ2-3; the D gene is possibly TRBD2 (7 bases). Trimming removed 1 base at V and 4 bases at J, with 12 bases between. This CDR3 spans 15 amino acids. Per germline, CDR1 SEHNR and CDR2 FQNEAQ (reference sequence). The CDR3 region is CASSLGGGGADTQYF. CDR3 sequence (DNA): TGTGCCAGCAGCTTAGGGGGGGGCGGCGCAGATACGCAGTATTTT.

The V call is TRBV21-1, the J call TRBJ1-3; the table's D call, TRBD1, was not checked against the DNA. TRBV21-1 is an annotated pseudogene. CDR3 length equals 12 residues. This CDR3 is CASLRGGNTIYF. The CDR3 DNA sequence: TGTGCCAGCCTGAGGGGGGGAAACACCATATATTTT.

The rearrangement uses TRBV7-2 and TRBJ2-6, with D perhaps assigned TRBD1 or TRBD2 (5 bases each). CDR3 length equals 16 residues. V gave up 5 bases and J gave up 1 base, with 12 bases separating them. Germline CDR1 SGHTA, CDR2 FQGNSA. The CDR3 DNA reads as TGTGCCAGCAGCCATTCTGGGGGATCTGGGGCCAACGTCCTGACTTTC. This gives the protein CASSHSGGSGANVLTF.

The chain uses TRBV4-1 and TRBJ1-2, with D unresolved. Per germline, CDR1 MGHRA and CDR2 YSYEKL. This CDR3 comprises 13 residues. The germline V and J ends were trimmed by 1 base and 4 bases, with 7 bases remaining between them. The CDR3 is CASSQGDGYGYTF. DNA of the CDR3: TGCGCCAGCAGCCAAGGAGACGGCTATGGCTACACCTTC.

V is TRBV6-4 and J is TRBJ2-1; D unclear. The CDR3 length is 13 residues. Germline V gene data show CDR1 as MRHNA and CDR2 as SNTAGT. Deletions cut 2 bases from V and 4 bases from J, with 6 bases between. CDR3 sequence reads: CASSDQPYNEQFF. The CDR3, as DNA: TGTGCCAGCAGTGACCAACCATACAATGAGCAGTTCTTC.

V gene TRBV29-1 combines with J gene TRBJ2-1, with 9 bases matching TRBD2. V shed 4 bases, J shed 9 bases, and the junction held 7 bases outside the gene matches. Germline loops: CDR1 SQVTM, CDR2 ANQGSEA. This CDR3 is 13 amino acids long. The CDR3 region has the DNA TGCAGCGTTGGGGTAGCGGGGGTTGGTGAGCAGTTCTTC. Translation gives CSVGVAGVGEQFF.

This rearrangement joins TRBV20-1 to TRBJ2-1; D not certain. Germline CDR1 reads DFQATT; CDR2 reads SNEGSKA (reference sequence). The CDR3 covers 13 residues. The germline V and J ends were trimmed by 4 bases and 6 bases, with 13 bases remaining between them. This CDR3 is CSANPNRGNEQFF. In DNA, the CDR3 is TGCAGTGCTAACCCCAACCGCGGCAATGAGCAGTTCTTC.

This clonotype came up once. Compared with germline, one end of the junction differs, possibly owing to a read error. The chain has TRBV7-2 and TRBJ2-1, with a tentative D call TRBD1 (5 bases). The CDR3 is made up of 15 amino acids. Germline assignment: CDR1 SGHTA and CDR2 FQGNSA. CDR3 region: CASRLDRSSYNEQFF. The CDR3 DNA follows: TGTGCCAGCAGATTAGACAGAAGCTCCTACAATGAGCAGTTCTTC.

The CDR3 DNA is TGTGCCAGCAGCTTGATCCCAGACACTGAAGCTTTCTTT. Protein: CASSLIPDTEAFF. The V call is TRBV7-9, the J call TRBJ1-1; D call uncertain. The CDR3 has 13 residues. V was cut by 3 bases and J by 3 bases, with 8 bases left in between. From germline, CDR1 is SEHNR and CDR2 FQNEAQ (reference sequence).

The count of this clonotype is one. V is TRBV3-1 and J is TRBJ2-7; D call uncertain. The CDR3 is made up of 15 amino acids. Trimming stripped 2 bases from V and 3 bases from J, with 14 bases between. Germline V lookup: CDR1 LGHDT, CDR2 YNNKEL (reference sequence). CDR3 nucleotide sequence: TGTGCCAGCAGCCAATCGCCGACGGGTAACTACGAGCAGTACTTC. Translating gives CASSQSPTGNYEQYF.

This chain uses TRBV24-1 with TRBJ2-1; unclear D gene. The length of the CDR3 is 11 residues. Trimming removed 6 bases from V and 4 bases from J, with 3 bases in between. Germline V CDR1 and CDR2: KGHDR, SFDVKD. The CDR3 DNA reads TGTGCCACCAGTCAGTACAATGAGCAGTTCTTC. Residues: CATSQYNEQFF.

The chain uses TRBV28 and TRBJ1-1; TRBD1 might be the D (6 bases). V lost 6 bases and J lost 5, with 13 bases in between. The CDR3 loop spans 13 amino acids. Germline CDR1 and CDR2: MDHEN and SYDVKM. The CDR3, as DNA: TGTGCCAGCAGCTACAGGGTTTTGACTGAAGCTTTCTTT. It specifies CASSYRVLTEAFF.

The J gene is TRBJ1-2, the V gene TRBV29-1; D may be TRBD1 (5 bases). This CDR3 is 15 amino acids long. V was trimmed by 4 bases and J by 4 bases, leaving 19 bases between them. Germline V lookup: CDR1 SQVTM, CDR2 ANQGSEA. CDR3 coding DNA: TGCAGCGTTGCGACGGGACCGACGGCCCTCTATGGCTACACCTTC. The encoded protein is CSVATGPTALYGYTF.

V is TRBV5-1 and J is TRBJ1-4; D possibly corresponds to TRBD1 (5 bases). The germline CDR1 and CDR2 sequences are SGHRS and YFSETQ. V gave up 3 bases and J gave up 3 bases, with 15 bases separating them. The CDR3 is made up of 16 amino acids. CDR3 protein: CASSSQGSRANEKLFF. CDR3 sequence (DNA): TGCGCCAGCAGCTCCCAAGGGTCCAGGGCTAATGAAAAACTGTTTTTT.

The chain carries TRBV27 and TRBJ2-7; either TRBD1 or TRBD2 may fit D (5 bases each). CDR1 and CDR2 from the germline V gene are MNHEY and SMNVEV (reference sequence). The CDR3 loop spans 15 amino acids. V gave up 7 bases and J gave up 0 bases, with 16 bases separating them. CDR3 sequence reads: CASKPRDGGSYEQYV. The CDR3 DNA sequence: TGTGCCAGCAAGCCCAGGGATGGGGGCTCCTACGAGCAGTACGTC.

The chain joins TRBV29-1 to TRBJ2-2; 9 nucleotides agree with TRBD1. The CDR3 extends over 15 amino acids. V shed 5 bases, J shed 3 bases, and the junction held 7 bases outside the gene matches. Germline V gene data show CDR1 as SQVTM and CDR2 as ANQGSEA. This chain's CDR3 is CSVPYRDRDTGELFF. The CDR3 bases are TGCAGCGTTCCATATCGGGACAGGGACACCGGGGAGCTGTTTTTT.

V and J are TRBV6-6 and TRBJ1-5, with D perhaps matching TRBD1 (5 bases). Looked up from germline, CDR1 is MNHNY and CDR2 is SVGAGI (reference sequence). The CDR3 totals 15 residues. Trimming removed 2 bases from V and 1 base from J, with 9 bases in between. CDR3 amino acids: CASSYGRDSNQPQHF. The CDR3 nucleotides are TGTGCCAGCAGTTACGGAAGGGACAGCAATCAGCCCCAGCATTTT.

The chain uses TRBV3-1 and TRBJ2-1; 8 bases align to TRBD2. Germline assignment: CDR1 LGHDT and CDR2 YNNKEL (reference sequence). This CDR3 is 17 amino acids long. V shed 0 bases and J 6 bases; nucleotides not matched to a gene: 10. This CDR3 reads CASSQERSGGPFNEQFF. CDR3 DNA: TGTGCCAGCAGCCAAGAGAGGTCGGGGGGGCCATTCAATGAGCAGTTCTTC.

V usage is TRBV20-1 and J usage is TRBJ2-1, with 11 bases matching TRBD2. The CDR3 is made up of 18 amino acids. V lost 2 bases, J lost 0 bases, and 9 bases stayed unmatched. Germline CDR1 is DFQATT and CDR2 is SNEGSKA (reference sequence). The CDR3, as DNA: TGCAGTGCTAGAAAACGTCTAGCGGGGGGAAGCTCCTACAATGAGCAGTTCTTC. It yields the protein CSARKRLAGGSSYNEQFF.

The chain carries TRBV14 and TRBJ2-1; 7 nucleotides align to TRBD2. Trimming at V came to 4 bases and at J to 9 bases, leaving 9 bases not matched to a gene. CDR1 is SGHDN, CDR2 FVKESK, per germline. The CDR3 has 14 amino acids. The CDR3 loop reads CASSLRLAGGEQFF. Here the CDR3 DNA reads TGTGCCAGCAGCCTCCGACTAGCTGGGGGTGAGCAGTTCTTC.